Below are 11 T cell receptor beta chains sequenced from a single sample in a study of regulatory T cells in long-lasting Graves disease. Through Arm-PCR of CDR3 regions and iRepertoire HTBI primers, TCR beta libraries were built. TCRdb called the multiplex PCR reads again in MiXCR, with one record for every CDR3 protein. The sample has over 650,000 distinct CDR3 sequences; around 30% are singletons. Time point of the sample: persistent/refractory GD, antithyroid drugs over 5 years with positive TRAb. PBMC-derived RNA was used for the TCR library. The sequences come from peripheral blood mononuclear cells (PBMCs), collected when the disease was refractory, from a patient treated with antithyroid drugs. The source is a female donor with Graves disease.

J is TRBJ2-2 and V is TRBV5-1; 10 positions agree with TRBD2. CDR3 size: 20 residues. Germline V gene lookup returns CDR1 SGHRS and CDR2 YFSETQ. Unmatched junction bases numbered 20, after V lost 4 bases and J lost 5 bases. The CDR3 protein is CASSTSSGSLLTGGTGELFF. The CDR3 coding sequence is TGCGCCAGCAGCACTTCTAGCGGGAGCCTATTAACAGGAGGTACCGGGGAGCTGTTTTTT. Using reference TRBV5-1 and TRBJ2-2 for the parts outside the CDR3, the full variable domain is KAGVTQTPRYLIKTRGQQVTLSCSPISGHRSVSWYQQTPGQGLQFLFEYFSETQRNKGNFPGRFSGRQFSNSRSEMNVSTLELGDSALYLCASSTSSGSLLTGGTGELFFGEGSRLTVL.

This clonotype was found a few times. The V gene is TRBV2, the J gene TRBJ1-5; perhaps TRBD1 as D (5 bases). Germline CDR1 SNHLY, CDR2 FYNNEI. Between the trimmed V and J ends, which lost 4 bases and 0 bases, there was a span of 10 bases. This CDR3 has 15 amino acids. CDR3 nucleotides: TGTGCCAGCAGTGGAGGACACCTTAGCAATCAGCCCCAGCATTTT. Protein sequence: CASSGGHLSNQPQHF.

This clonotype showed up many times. DNA of the CDR3: TGTGCTAGTGGTTTGGTAACAGGCCGCGGGACTGAAGCTTTCTTT. Protein: CASGLVTGRGTEAFF. V is TRBV12-5 and J is TRBJ1-1; a weak D match, TRBD1 (5 bases). This CDR3 is built from 15 residues. The germline V and J ends were trimmed by 0 bases and 5 bases, with 13 bases remaining between them. Germline CDR1 and CDR2: LGHNT and FRNRAP.

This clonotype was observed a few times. CDR3 in DNA: TGTGCCAGCAGCCAAGGGTTCGGGTGGAGGGTCGGTGGCTACACCTTC. Translation: CASSQGFGWRVGGYTF. The rearrangement uses TRBV14 and TRBJ1-2; D is unresolved. This CDR3 is 16 amino acids long. Trimming stripped 1 base from V and 7 bases from J, with 19 bases between. The germline CDR1 and CDR2 sequences are SGHDN and FVKESK. The full variable domain, with the rest looked up from reference TRBV14 and TRBJ1-2, is EAGVTQFPSHSVIEKGQTVTLRCDPISGHDNLYWYRRVMGKEIKFLLHFVKESKQDESGMPNNRFLAERTGGTYSTLKVQPAELEDSGVYFCASSQGFGWRVGGYTFGSGTRLTVV.

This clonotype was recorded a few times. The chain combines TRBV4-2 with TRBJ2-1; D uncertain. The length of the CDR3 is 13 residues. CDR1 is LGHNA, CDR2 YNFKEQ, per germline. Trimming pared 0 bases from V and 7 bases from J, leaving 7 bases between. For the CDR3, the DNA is TGTGCCAGCAGCCAAGATCTAGTGAATGAGCAGTTCTTC. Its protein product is CASSQDLVNEQFF.

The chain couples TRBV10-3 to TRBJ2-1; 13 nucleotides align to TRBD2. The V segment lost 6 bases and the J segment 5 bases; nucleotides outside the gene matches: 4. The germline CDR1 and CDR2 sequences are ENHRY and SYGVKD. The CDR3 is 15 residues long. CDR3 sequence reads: CAIRGLAGANNEQFF. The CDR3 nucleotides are TGTGCCATCAGAGGACTAGCGGGAGCTAACAATGAGCAGTTCTTC.

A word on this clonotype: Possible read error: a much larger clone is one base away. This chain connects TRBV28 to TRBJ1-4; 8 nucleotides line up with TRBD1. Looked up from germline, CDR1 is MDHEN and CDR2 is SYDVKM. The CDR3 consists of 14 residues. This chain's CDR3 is CASSQGARVEKPFF. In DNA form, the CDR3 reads TGTGCCAGCAGCCAGGGGGCGCGGGTCGAAAAACCGTTTTTT.

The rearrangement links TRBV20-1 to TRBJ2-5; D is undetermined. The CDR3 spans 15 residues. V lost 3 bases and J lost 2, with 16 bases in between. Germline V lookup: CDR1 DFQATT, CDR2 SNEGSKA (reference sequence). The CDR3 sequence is CSARLARSPQETQYF. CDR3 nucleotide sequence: TGCAGTGCTAGGTTAGCTAGATCCCCACAAGAGACCCAGTACTTC.

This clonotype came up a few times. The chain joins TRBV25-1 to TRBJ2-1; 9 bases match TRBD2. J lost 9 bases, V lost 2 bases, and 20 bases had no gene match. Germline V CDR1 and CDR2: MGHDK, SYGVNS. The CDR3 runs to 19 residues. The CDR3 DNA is TGTGCCAGCAGTGAAGTCGGTGGGGCCATAGCGGGAGTTTGCGGTGAGCAGTTCTTC. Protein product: CASSEVGGAIAGVCGEQFF.

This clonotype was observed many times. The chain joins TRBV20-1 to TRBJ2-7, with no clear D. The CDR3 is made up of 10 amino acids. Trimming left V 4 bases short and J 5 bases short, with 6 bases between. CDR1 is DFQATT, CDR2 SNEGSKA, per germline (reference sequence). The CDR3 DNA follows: TGCAGTGCTATCGGCGACGAGCAGTACTTC. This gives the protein CSAIGDEQYF.

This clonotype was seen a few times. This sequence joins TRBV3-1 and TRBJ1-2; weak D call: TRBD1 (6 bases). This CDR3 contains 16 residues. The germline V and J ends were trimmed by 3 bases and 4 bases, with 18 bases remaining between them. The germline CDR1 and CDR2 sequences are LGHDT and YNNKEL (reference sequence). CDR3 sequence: CASSHATGRLGYGYTF. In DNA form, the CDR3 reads TGTGCCAGCAGCCACGCGACAGGCCGCCTGGGCTATGGCTACACCTTC. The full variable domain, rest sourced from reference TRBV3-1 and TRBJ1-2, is DTAVSQTPKYLVTQMGNDKSIKCEQNLGHDTMYWYKQDSKKFLKIMFSYNNKELIINETVPNRFSPKSPDKAHLNLHINSLELGDSAVYFCASSHATGRLGYGYTFGSGTRLTVV.